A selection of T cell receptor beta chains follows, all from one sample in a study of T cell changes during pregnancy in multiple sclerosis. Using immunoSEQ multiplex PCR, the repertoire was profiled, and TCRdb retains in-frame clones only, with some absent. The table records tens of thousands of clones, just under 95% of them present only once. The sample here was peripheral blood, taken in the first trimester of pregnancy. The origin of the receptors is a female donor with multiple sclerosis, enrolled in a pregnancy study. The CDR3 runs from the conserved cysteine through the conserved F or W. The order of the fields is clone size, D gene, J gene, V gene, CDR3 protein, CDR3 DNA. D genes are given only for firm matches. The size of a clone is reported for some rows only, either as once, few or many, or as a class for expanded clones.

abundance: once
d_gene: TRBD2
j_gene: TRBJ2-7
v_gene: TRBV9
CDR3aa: CASSVGTSGTYEQYF
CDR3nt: TGTGCCAGCAGCGTGGGGACTAGCGGGACCTACGAGCAGTACTTC

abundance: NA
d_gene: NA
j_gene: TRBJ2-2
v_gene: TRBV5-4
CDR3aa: CTWGRKNTGELFF
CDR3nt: TGTACGTGGGGCAGGAAGAACACCGGGGAGCTGTTTTTT

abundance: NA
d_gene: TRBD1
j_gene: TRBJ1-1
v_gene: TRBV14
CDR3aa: CASSLRTGVYGTEAFF
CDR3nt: TGTGCCAGCAGCCTCCGGACAGGGGTGTACGGCACTGAAGCTTTCTTT

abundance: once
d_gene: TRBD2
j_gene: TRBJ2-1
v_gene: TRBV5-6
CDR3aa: CASSLLLAGGWYEQFF
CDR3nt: TGTGCCAGCAGCTTATTACTAGCGGGGGGGTGGTATGAGCAGTTCTTC

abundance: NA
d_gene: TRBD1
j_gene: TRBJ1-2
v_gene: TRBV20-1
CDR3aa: CSATTGTGYTF
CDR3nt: TGCAGTGCAACGACAGGGACCGGCTACACCTTC

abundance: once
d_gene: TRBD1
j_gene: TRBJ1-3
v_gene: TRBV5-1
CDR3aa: CASSRDRVGNTIYF
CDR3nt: TGCGCCAGCAGCCGGGACAGGGTCGGAAACACCATATATTTT

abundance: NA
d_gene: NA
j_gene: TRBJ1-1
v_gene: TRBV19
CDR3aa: CASSIFTGPEAFF
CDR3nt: TGTGCCAGTAGTATATTCACAGGGCCTGAAGCTTTCTTT

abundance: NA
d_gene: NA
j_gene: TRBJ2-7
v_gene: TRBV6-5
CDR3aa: CASSYSVQGMGEQYF
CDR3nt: TGTGCCAGCAGTTACTCGGTTCAGGGGATGGGAGAGCAGTACTTC

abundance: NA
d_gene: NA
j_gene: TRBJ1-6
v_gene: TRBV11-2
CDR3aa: CASSLRGGDQNSPLHF
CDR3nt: TGTGCCAGCAGCTTACGCGGGGGGGATCAGAATTCACCCCTCCACTTT

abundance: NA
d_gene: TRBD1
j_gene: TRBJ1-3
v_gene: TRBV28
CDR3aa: CASNQQGASGNTIYF
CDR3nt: TGTGCCAGCAACCAACAGGGGGCTTCTGGAAACACCATATATTTT

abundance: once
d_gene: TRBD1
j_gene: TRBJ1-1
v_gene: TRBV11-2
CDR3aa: CASSRSGTAYTEAFF
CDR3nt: TGTGCCAGCAGCCGGTCCGGGACAGCCTACACTGAAGCTTTCTTT

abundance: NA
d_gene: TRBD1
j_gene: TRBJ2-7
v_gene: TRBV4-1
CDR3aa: CASSGTDYEQYF
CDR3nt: TGCGCCAGCTCTGGGACAGATTACGAGCAGTACTTC